Below are 25 T cell receptor beta chains sequenced from a single sample in a study of blood T cell repertoires in COVID-19. Method: immunoSEQ multiplex PCR; TCRdb's copy keeps in-frame clones and lacks some. The sample lists 250,000 or so clones; roughly 88% were seen once. Specimen: peripheral blood. These receptors originate from an elderly man with acute or convalescent COVID-19.

The chain combines TRBV5-6 with TRBJ1-3; D possibly corresponds to TRBD1 (6 bases). V lost 4 bases, J lost 8 bases, and 13 bases lay in between. The CDR3 runs to 13 residues. Germline V lookup: CDR1 SGHDT, CDR2 YYEEEE. Here the CDR3 DNA reads TGTGCCAGCAGCATGTCGGACAGACACACCATATATTTT. It specifies CASSMSDRHTIYF.

The chain combines TRBV5-4 with TRBJ1-2, with 8 bases aligning to TRBD1. CDR3 length: 16 residues. V lost 2 bases, J lost 4 bases, and 10 bases stayed unmatched. Germline lookup yields CDR1 SGHNT and CDR2 YYREEE (reference sequence). CDR3 residues: CASSFSTGGRAYGYTF. In DNA form, the CDR3 reads TGTGCCAGCAGCTTTTCAACAGGGGGGAGGGCCTATGGCTACACCTTC.

In regard to this clone: The sample holds other DNA sequences that translate to the same CDR3. The chain employs TRBV3-1 (or the pseudogene TRBV3-2) and TRBJ2-7; 9 bases agree with TRBD1. CDR1 is LGHDT, CDR2 YNNKEL, per germline (reference sequence). The CDR3 loop spans 13 amino acids. J lost 6 bases, V lost 3 bases, and 3 bases had no gene match. The CDR3 reads CASSQGQGGEQYF. The CDR3 nucleotides read TGTGCCAGCAGCCAGGGACAGGGCGGCGAGCAGTACTTC.

V is TRBV3-1 (or the pseudogene TRBV3-2) and J is TRBJ2-6; the match to TRBD2 covers 7 bases. V shed 4 bases, J shed 0 bases, and the junction held 6 bases outside the gene matches. There are 17 residues in the CDR3. Germline CDR1 reads LGHDT; CDR2 reads YNNKEL (reference sequence). CDR3 DNA: TGTGCCAGCAGCCTGTGGGGGGGTATCTCTGGGGCCAACGTCCTGACTTTC. It translates to CASSLWGGISGANVLTF.

A few counts support this clone. For the CDR3, the DNA is TGCGCCAGCAGCCTAGCGGGACTTCCTAATTCACCCCTCCACTTT. It specifies CASSLAGLPNSPLHF. The chain has TRBV5-1 and TRBJ1-6; D is perhaps TRBD1 (5 bases). Germline CDR1 is SGHRS and CDR2 is YFSETQ. The CDR3 totals 15 residues. The V end was cut by 4 bases, the J end by 6 bases, with 14 bases between.

The chain carries TRBV18 and TRBJ2-7; D is uncertain. The V end was cut by 2 bases, the J end by 4 bases, with 12 bases between. CDR1 is KGHSH and CDR2 is LQKENI in the germline V gene. This CDR3 has 14 amino acids. This CDR3 reads CASSPGGIPYEQYF. CDR3 bases: TGTGCCAGCTCACCAGGCGGAATACCTTACGAGCAGTACTTC.

The chain employs TRBV5-4 and TRBJ2-7; 8 bases fit TRBD2. This CDR3 is built from 15 residues. Germline CDR1 is SGHNT and CDR2 is YYREEE (reference sequence). Trimming removed 4 bases from V and 4 bases from J; junction bases left unmatched: 10. The CDR3 DNA reads as TGTGCCAGCAGCCTACCCGGGACTAGATCTTACGAGCAGTACTTC. Amino acid sequence: CASSLPGTRSYEQYF.

The genes are TRBV4-2 and TRBJ2-3; 9 bases are a match to TRBD2. CDR3 length equals 15 residues. V was clipped by 4 bases and J by 0 bases; unmatched bases: 2. Germline V lookup: CDR1 LGHNA, CDR2 YNFKEQ. The CDR3 region is CASSRTSESTDTQYF. The CDR3 DNA reads as TGTGCCAGCAGCCGGACTAGCGAGAGCACAGATACGCAGTATTTT.

This chain links TRBV9 with TRBJ1-3; the D is unclear. Germline values: CDR1 SGDLS, CDR2 YYNGEE. V lost 0 bases to trimming and J lost 0 bases, with 13 bases between them. The CDR3 loop spans 17 amino acids. The CDR3 coding sequence is TGTGCCAGCAGCGTAGCCCGGCAGAGCGGCTCTGGAAACACCATATATTTT. It specifies CASSVARQSGSGNTIYF.

The chain combines TRBV19 with TRBJ1-2; no definite D call. CDR1 and CDR2 (germline): LNHDA, SQIVND (reference sequence). V was trimmed by 2 bases and J by 12 bases, leaving 19 bases between them. The length of the CDR3 is 14 residues. The CDR3 is CASSITGPGKENTF. The CDR3 DNA reads as TGTGCCAGTAGTATAACTGGTCCCGGGAAGGAGAACACCTTC.

The gene calls are TRBV6-2 or TRBV6-3 and TRBJ1-2; a weak D match, TRBD1 (6 bases). The CDR3 length is 17 residues. The germline V gene encodes CDR1 MNHEY and CDR2 SVGEGT. V dropped 1 base and J dropped 0 bases, with 15 bases sitting between them. The CDR3 nucleotides are TGTGCCAGCAGTTACTTGACAGGCGCCCGGGCTAACTATGGCTACACCTTC. Translated: CASSYLTGARANYGYTF.

The chain employs TRBV5-1 and TRBJ2-1, with D perhaps TRBD2 (6 bases). This CDR3 contains 15 residues. Trimming shortened V by 1 base and J by 3 bases, and 11 bases separated the two germline ends. Germline V gives CDR1 SGHRS, CDR2 YFSETQ. The chain's CDR3 is CASSLMGGVYNEQFF. DNA of the CDR3: TGCGCCAGCAGCTTGATGGGGGGAGTCTACAATGAGCAGTTCTTC.

The CDR3 DNA sequence: TGTGCCAGCAGCTTCGTTTCGGGAGGGCCAGGAAACATTCAGTACTTC. Encoded protein: CASSFVSGGPGNIQYF. V usage is TRBV11-2 and J usage is TRBJ2-4, with 8 nucleotides matching TRBD2. The CDR3 spans 16 residues. The junction had 10 bases not matched to a gene; V was cut back by 3 bases and J by 6 bases. Germline CDR1 SGHAT, CDR2 FQNNGV.

This chain connects TRBV29-1 to TRBJ1-4; a possible D gene is TRBD1 (6 bases). Germline assignment: CDR1 SQVTM and CDR2 ANQGSEA. The CDR3 is 13 amino acids. Trimming pared 6 bases from V and 4 bases from J, leaving 12 bases between. This CDR3 is CSVARGYNEKLFF. The CDR3 bases are TGCAGCGTGGCTAGGGGGTATAATGAAAAACTGTTTTTT. The full variable domain, its missing parts supplied by reference TRBV29-1 and TRBJ1-4, is SAVISQKPSRDICQRGTSLTIQCQVDSQVTMMFWYRQQPGQSLTLIATANQGSEATYESGFVIDKFPISRPNLTFSTLTVSNMSPEDSSIYLCSVARGYNEKLFFGSGTQLSVL.

The rearrangement links TRBV11-2 to TRBJ2-3; 9 bases map to TRBD2. Germline V lookup: CDR1 SGHAT, CDR2 FQNNGV. The CDR3 is made up of 15 amino acids. V shed 5 bases, J shed 3 bases, and the junction held 6 bases outside the gene matches. The CDR3 nucleotides are TGTGCCAGCAGCGCGCGGGAGGGGAGGACAGATACGCAGTATTTT. Protein sequence: CASSAREGRTDTQYF.

V gene TRBV7-8 combines with J gene TRBJ2-7, with 9 bases that match TRBD2. J lost 6 bases, V lost 6 bases, and 6 bases had no gene match. The CDR3 is 13 residues long. Germline lookup yields CDR1 SGHVS and CDR2 FQNEAQ. DNA for the CDR3: TGTGCCAGCAGTAGCGGGGGTAGGGGCGAGCAGTACTTC. It specifies CASSSGGRGEQYF.

The CDR3 DNA reads TGTGCCACCAGTGACCGGACAGGCCTTCAAGAGACCCAGTACTTC. Amino acids: CATSDRTGLQETQYF. J is TRBJ2-5 and V is TRBV24-1, with 7 bases identical to TRBD1. The length of the CDR3 is 15 residues. CDR1 is KGHDR and CDR2 is SFDVKD in the germline V gene. V was clipped by 4 bases and J by 2 bases; unmatched bases: 6.

The rearrangement joins TRBV5-6 to TRBJ2-7; 9 bases line up with TRBD1. The germline V gene encodes CDR1 SGHDT and CDR2 YYEEEE. Trimming removed 2 bases from V and 6 bases from J; junction bases left unmatched: 9. CDR3 length equals 15 residues. CDR3: CASSFRRTGGLEQYF. The CDR3 DNA is TGTGCCAGCAGCTTCCGCCGAACAGGGGGCCTCGAGCAGTACTTC.

The chain uses TRBV6-6 and TRBJ1-6; 8 bases match TRBD1. The CDR3 is made up of 15 amino acids. The V segment lost 0 bases and the J segment 9 bases; nucleotides outside the gene matches: 4. Germline V gene lookup returns CDR1 MNHNY and CDR2 SVGAGI (reference sequence). The CDR3 DNA is TGTGCCAGCAGTTACTCGGACAGGGAGGGTTCACCCCTCCACTTT. It yields the protein CASSYSDREGSPLHF.

This clone was detected only once. This chain links TRBV5-8 with TRBJ1-1; TRBD1 agrees at 7 bases. Per the germline V gene, CDR1 is SGHTS and CDR2 is YDEGEE. V dropped 5 bases and J dropped 6; count of bases not matched to a gene: 10. The CDR3 sequence is 14 residues long. The CDR3 protein is CASRRGQHASEAFF. The CDR3 nucleotides are TGTGCCAGCAGACGGGGACAGCACGCGTCTGAAGCTTTCTTT.

J is TRBJ1-3 and V is TRBV5-1, with D perhaps matching TRBD1 (5 bases). Per germline, CDR1 SGHRS and CDR2 YFSETQ. This CDR3 has 17 amino acids. Between the trimmed V and J ends, which lost 0 bases and 0 bases, there was a span of 13 bases. CDR3 region: CASSLGAGKSSGNTIYF. CDR3 sequence (DNA): TGCGCCAGCAGCTTGGGGGCAGGGAAGAGCTCTGGAAACACCATATATTTT.

The rearrangement links TRBV6-1 to TRBJ1-2; tentative D call: TRBD1 (5 bases). Germline lookup yields CDR1 MNHNS and CDR2 SASEGT. Trimming removed 2 bases from V and 8 bases from J, with 15 bases in between. The CDR3 length is 14 residues. The DNA for the CDR3 is TGTGCCAGCAGTGAATTTGGGGGGTCCTTGGGCTACACCTTC. Amino acids: CASSEFGGSLGYTF.

V is TRBV6-5 and J is TRBJ1-1, with 7 bases fitting TRBD1. J was trimmed by 1 base and V by 6 bases; bases with no gene match: 5. The CDR3 runs 14 residues. Germline V gene data show CDR1 as MNHEY and CDR2 as SVGAGI. This CDR3 reads CASRPTGRNTEAFF. As DNA, the CDR3 is TGTGCCAGCAGACCGACAGGGAGGAACACTGAAGCTTTCTTT.

This chain connects TRBV24-1 to TRBJ1-3; no reliable D call. CDR1 is KGHDR and CDR2 is SFDVKD in the germline V gene. CDR3 size: 13 residues. The germline V and J ends were trimmed by 4 bases and 0 bases, with 3 bases remaining between them. The CDR3 DNA is TGTGCCACCAGTGACGGCTCTGGAAACACCATATATTTT. The encoded protein is CATSDGSGNTIYF.

The chain has TRBV10-1 and TRBJ2-4; 9 bases agree with TRBD1. Losses at the gene ends were 6 bases for V and 7 bases for J; bases not matched to a gene: 7. Germline-derived CDR1 and CDR2 are WNHNN and SYGVQD (reference sequence). The CDR3 runs 14 residues. CDR3 loop: CASSRTGERNIQYF. In DNA form, the CDR3 reads TGCGCCAGCAGCCGGACAGGGGAACGGAACATTCAGTACTTC.